This TCR beta chain stems from a study of cytomegalovirus exposure and HLA in healthy donors. As for the study in general: In terms of ancestry, the Caucasian-associated cluster contained 75% to 85% of the approximately 400 genotyped donors. Study-level results: Follow-up analysis seemed to connect common viral pathogens with several of the most significant clusters identified. Altogether, 164 TCR beta chains were recorded as cytomegalovirus-associated.

This clone was recorded once. No antigen is known for it. The sample has other DNA sequences that encode this CDR3 too. Germline lookup yields CDR1 SGHVS and CDR2 FQNEAQ. Trimming removed 3 bases at V and 3 bases at J, with 8 bases between. This CDR3 contains 13 residues. PCR primers comprised 60 Vbeta and 13 Jbeta primers. Profiling relied on immunoSEQ multiplex PCR, and the TCRdb table lists in-frame clones only, not all of them. This sample has roughly 150,000 clones; 60% to 80% occur once, and the top ten carry over 9%. The sequence derives from a man between 18 and 35 years old in good health and CMV-seropositive. The sequenced sample was PBMCs. The chain recombines TRBV7-8 with TRBJ2-5, with D unclear. This chain's CDR3 is CASSLETEETQYF. The CDR3 coding sequence is TGTGCCAGCAGCTTGGAGACCGAAGAGACCCAGTACTTC.